One and the same sample provided the 7 T cell receptor beta chains below, sequenced in a study of blood T cell repertoires in COVID-19. Measured with immunoSEQ multiplex PCR; TCRdb has only the in-frame clones, and not every one. This table has some 240,000 clones, approximately 83% appearing once. Material: PBMCs or T cells enriched from blood (not recorded which). The receptor source for this set is a middle-aged woman with acute COVID-19.

The chain has TRBV9 and TRBJ2-1; 7 bases line up with TRBD1. Germline assignment: CDR1 SGDLS and CDR2 YYNGEE. V lost 3 bases, J lost 8 bases, and 11 bases stayed unmatched. This CDR3 is built from 15 residues. CDR3 in amino acids: CASSAGTASVDEQFF. The CDR3 region has the DNA TGTGCCAGCAGCGCCGGGACAGCCTCCGTGGATGAGCAGTTCTTC.

This chain uses TRBV5-1 with TRBJ2-1; unclear D gene. Trimming removed 0 bases at V and 4 bases at J, with 8 bases between. The CDR3 loop spans 14 amino acids. Germline-derived CDR1 and CDR2 are SGHRS and YFSETQ. The CDR3 sequence is CASSLEQRYNEQFF. CDR3 bases: TGCGCCAGCAGCTTGGAACAGAGATACAATGAGCAGTTCTTC.

V usage is TRBV24-1 and J usage is TRBJ2-7; weak D call: TRBD2 (5 bases). The CDR3 is 13 residues long. Trimming took 9 bases from V and 3 from J, leaving 14 bases between them. Germline V gene sequence: CDR1 KGHDR, CDR2 SFDVKD. In DNA, the CDR3 is TGTGCCACCGGATCGCACGAGGGCTACGAGCAGTACTTC. Its protein is CATGSHEGYEQYF.

The chain joins TRBV14 to TRBJ2-3; 8 nucleotides align to TRBD1. The CDR3 loop spans 16 amino acids. V was clipped by 0 bases and J by 2 bases; unmatched bases: 4. CDR1 and CDR2 (germline): SGHDN, FVKESK. Written as DNA, the CDR3 is TGTGCCAGCAGCCAAGATCCGGACAGGGCCACAGATACGCAGTATTTT. As protein: CASSQDPDRATDTQYF.

J is TRBJ2-1 and V is TRBV30; 10 bases map to TRBD2. The ends lost 6 bases at V and 4 bases at J; junction bases unmatched: 6. This CDR3 comprises 14 residues. Per germline, CDR1 GTSNPN and CDR2 SVGIG (reference sequence). CDR3 bases: TGTGCCTGCACTAGCGGGATTGGGTACAATGAGCAGTTCTTC. Translated: CACTSGIGYNEQFF. Using reference TRBV30 and TRBJ2-1 for the parts outside the CDR3, the full variable domain is SQTIHQWPATLVQPVGSPLSLECTVEGTSNPNLYWYRQAAGRGLQLLFYSVGIGQISSEVPQNLSASRPQDRQFILSSKKLLLSDSGFYLCACTSGIGYNEQFFGPGTRLTVL.

J is TRBJ2-3 and V is TRBV9, with 10 bases matching TRBD2. After removal of 0 bases from V and 6 bases from J, the junction contained 13 bases not matched to a gene. Germline CDR1 reads SGDLS; CDR2 reads YYNGEE. The length of the CDR3 is 18 residues. The CDR3 DNA sequence: TGTGCCAGCAGCGTAGGAGCCAGCGGGAGGGCCACGTGGGATACGCAGTATTTT. Amino acid sequence: CASSVGASGRATWDTQYF.

The chain couples TRBV5-6 to TRBJ2-1, with 10 bases identical to TRBD1. The length of the CDR3 is 15 residues. V trimming: 4 bases; J trimming: 8 bases; junction bases outside the gene matches: 9. Germline-derived CDR1 and CDR2 are SGHDT and YYEEEE. This CDR3 is CASSVPGQGPHEQFF. As DNA, the CDR3 is TGTGCCAGCAGCGTACCGGGACAGGGGCCCCATGAGCAGTTCTTC.